This T cell receptor (beta chain) originates from a study of cytomegalovirus exposure and HLA in healthy donors. Study-level points and caveats: The later analysis indicated that the majority of CMV-associated TCR beta chains appeared HLA-restricted. Relative to equally common others, HLA-associated TCR beta chains showed greater clonal expansion in a later analysis.

The CDR3 contains 13 residues. Germline trimming cut 2 bases from V and 10 bases from J; bases unmatched to any gene: 7. Germline CDR1 is SGHTA and CDR2 is FQGNSA. As to this clone: What it recognizes is unknown.

The PCR contained 60 Vbeta and 13 Jbeta primers. TCRdb's copy holds only in-frame clones and misses some; the assay was immunoSEQ multiplex PCR. Among about 140,000 clones, around 82% were seen once, and the ten largest hold less than 3%. This clonotype originated in a woman younger than 35 in good health and CMV-seropositive. V gene TRBV7-2 combines with J gene TRBJ1-1; 7 nucleotides align to TRBD1. The sample comprised PBMCs. The chain's CDR3 is CASSLLATGLAFF. DNA for the CDR3: TGTGCCAGCAGCTTATTGGCGACAGGGCTAGCTTTCTTT.